The TCR beta chain described here comes from a study of CD8 T cells in Susac syndrome. General study results and limits: In its TCR sequencing and HLA analysis, the study acknowledged that the number of individuals was relatively small.

Remarks on this clonotype: Its specificity is not known.

Germline loops: CDR1 PRHDT, CDR2 FYEKMQ (reference sequence). This CDR3 has 17 residues. V lost 5 bases to trimming and J lost 3 bases, with 22 bases between them. When the RNA was reverse transcribed, random hexamers were used with an input of 0.5 to 1 ug. Amplification of TCR beta CDR3 spanned 54 Vbeta and 13 Jbeta via immunoSEQ multiplex PCR. TCRdb redid the calling of the immunoSEQ multiplex PCR reads with MiXCR, one entry per CDR3 protein. The table shows about 190,000 distinct CDR3 sequences, with about 91% occurring only once. Sequenced sample: CD4+ T cells from PBMCs. The sequence was obtained from a human donor with Susac syndrome. The rearrangement uses TRBV13 and TRBJ1-2; a weak D match, TRBD1 (6 bases). The CDR3 nucleotides are TGTGCCAGCAGCCGGCCTGGGGCAAGGGGGTCCTACTATGGCTACACCTTC. Its protein product is CASSRPGARGSYYGYTF.